The 32 T cell receptor beta chains below all came from one sample that was sequenced in a study of blood T cells in healthy people across ages. Alongside a J-beta primer mix, a sample-barcoded 5' primer served in a second PCR lasting roughly 6 to 11 cycles. TCRdb called the 5' RACE reads again in MiXCR, with one record for every CDR3 protein. The data hold hundreds of thousands of distinct CDR3 sequences, with 40% to 45% observed a single time. Sequenced input: blood. All receptors come from a man aged 80 or over in good health.

The V call is TRBV20-1, the J call TRBJ2-7; TRBD2 might be the D (6 bases). V was pared by 2 bases and J by 7 bases, with 18 bases between. This CDR3 contains 14 residues. Germline CDR1 DFQATT, CDR2 SNEGSKA (reference sequence). The CDR3 DNA reads as TGCAGTGCTAGACCGCGGGACCGCCCCGTTGAGCAGTACTTC. This translates into CSARPRDRPVEQYF.

V usage is TRBV5-6 and J usage is TRBJ2-3; TRBD2 agrees at 16 bases. V shed 4 bases, J shed 2 bases, and the junction held 10 bases outside the gene matches. This CDR3 is built from 19 residues. CDR1 is SGHDT and CDR2 is YYEEEE in the germline V gene. This CDR3 reads CASSPLGTSGGAATDTQYF. In DNA, the CDR3 is TGTGCCAGCAGCCCACTGGGGACTAGCGGGGGGGCCGCCACAGATACGCAGTATTTT.

Written as DNA, the CDR3 is TGCGCCAGCAGTGGGACAAAGCCTGGCTACACCTTC. Its translation: CASSGTKPGYTF. The V call is TRBV10-1, the J call TRBJ1-2; D possibly corresponds to TRBD1 (5 bases). The CDR3 contains 12 residues. V lost 4 bases and J lost 7, with 10 bases in between. Per the germline V gene, CDR1 is WNHNN and CDR2 is SYGVQD (reference sequence).

This clonotype turned up a few times. This sequence joins TRBV19 and TRBJ2-3, with TRBD2 matching 7 bases. The germline V gene encodes CDR1 LNHDA and CDR2 SQIVND (reference sequence). V trimming: 5 bases; J trimming: 0 bases; junction bases outside the gene matches: 5. The CDR3 has 15 residues. The CDR3 DNA reads as TGTGCCAGTAGTGGAGCGGGACGAAGCACAGATACGCAGTATTTT. Translation: CASSGAGRSTDTQYF.

Only a few counts were recorded for this clonotype. V usage is TRBV20-1 and J usage is TRBJ1-2, with D hard to call. The CDR3 runs to 13 residues. The V end lost 6 bases, the J end lost 2 bases, and 13 bases lay between the germline ends. In germline, CDR1 is DFQATT, CDR2 SNEGSKA (reference sequence). Here the CDR3 DNA reads TGCAGTGCCCCGGTGGGAGGGAACTATGGCTACACCTTC. Residues: CSAPVGGNYGYTF.

The CDR3 region has the DNA TGTGCCAGCAGTTTATCGGGACGGACTAGCACAGATACGCAGTATTTT. Translation gives CASSLSGRTSTDTQYF. The genes are TRBV28 and TRBJ2-3; possibly TRBD1 or TRBD2 for D (5 bases each). Germline CDR1 MDHEN, CDR2 SYDVKM. Trimming removed 1 base from V and 0 bases from J, with 11 bases in between. This CDR3 has 16 amino acids.

The chain employs TRBV5-5 and TRBJ2-1; D is uncertain. The J call may be incorrect, as the DNA end agrees better with TRBJ2-7. The CDR3 length is 15 residues. CDR1 SGHKS and CDR2 YYEKEE come from the germline V gene (reference sequence). This CDR3 is CASSPILDSYNEQYF. CDR3 coding DNA: TGTGCCAGCAGCCCCATCCTTGACTCCTACAATGAGCAGTACTTC.

The chain employs TRBV7-7 and TRBJ2-1; TRBD2 matches 8 bases. This CDR3 is built from 14 residues. With 8 bases clipped from V and 2 bases from J, the junction kept 5 bases outside the gene matches. The germline V gene has CDR1 SSHAT and CDR2 FNYEAQ (reference sequence). The CDR3 DNA follows: TGTGCCAGCGGTACGGGGGGGCCCTACAATGAGCAGTTCTTC. This sequence encodes CASGTGGPYNEQFF.

This clonotype appeared once. This rearrangement joins TRBV29-1 to TRBJ2-5; D assignment may be TRBD1 or TRBD2 (6 bases each). The DNA matches TRBJ2-7 better at its end, which makes the J call doubtful. This CDR3 region has 13 residues. The V gene's germline CDR1 is SQVTM and CDR2 ANQGSEA. The CDR3 reads CSVETTGAGEQYF. CDR3 DNA sequence: TGCAGCGTTGAAACAACGGGGGCGGGCGAGCAGTACTTC.

The rearrangement joins TRBV2 to TRBJ2-5, with 7 bases fitting TRBD2. Trimming cost V 3 bases and J 2 bases; bases outside gene matches: 6. This CDR3 contains 15 residues. Germline V CDR1 and CDR2: SNHLY, FYNNEI. DNA of the CDR3: TGTGCCAGCAGTGAGAACCTAGCGGTGCAAGAGACCCAGTACTTC. Amino acid sequence: CASSENLAVQETQYF.

The gene calls are TRBV11-2 and TRBJ2-1; TRBD1 might be the D (5 bases). The germline CDR1 and CDR2 sequences are SGHAT and FQNNGV. The length of the CDR3 is 21 residues. V dropped 2 bases and J dropped 13 bases, with 39 bases sitting between them. The CDR3 nucleotides are TGTGCCAGCAGCTTAATTTCGCGGCAGGGTATCATGTTAAGTGGCCAAGAGACCCAGTTCTTC. Protein: CASSLISRQGIMLSGQETQFF.

The chain recombines TRBV6-2 or TRBV6-3 with TRBJ1-1; TRBD1 is a possible D gene (5 bases). This CDR3 is 13 amino acids long. CDR1 and CDR2 from the germline V gene are MNHEY and SVGEGT. Trimming took off 4 bases at V and 5 bases at J, with 11 bases between the two ends. CDR3 nucleotide sequence: TGTGCCAGCAGTTCAGGCAGGGTTACTGAAGCTTTCTTT. This gives the protein CASSSGRVTEAFF.

This sequence joins TRBV6-5 and TRBJ2-5; D gene unclear. The CDR3 runs to 15 residues. CDR1 and CDR2 from the germline V gene are MNHEY and SVGAGI. Trimming took 6 bases from V and 2 from J, leaving 16 bases between them. The CDR3 region is CASSRARALQETQYF. Written as DNA, the CDR3 is TGTGCCAGCAGCCGCGCCCGGGCTCTGCAAGAGACCCAGTACTTC.

This clonotype was seen only a few times. V and J are TRBV5-1 and TRBJ1-1; 9 positions agree with TRBD1. Trimming at V came to 5 bases and at J to 5 bases, leaving 10 bases not matched to a gene. Germline CDR1 SGHRS, CDR2 YFSETQ. This CDR3 contains 15 residues. CDR3 bases: TGCGCCAGCAGGCACGGGACAGGGAAGATAACTGAAGCTTTCTTT. Translated, it gives CASRHGTGKITEAFF.

This clonotype was counted ten times or more. The chain links TRBV20-1 to TRBJ1-1, with 8 bases fitting TRBD1. Germline CDR1 and CDR2: DFQATT and SNEGSKA (reference sequence). Germline trimming cut 3 bases from V and 7 bases from J; bases unmatched to any gene: 7. CDR3 length: 13 residues. CDR3 in amino acids: CSASGQGAFEAFF. CDR3 in DNA: TGCAGTGCTAGTGGCCAGGGGGCCTTTGAAGCTTTCTTT.

The rearrangement joins TRBV6-2 or TRBV6-3 to TRBJ1-1, with 10 bases fitting TRBD1. The CDR3 spans 16 residues. The V gene's germline CDR1 is MNHEY and CDR2 SVGEGT. V lost 6 bases to trimming and J lost 5 bases; unmatched junction nucleotides: 12. CDR3 loop: CASRDGVGTGDTEAFF. The CDR3, as DNA: TGTGCCAGCAGAGATGGTGTAGGGACAGGGGATACTGAAGCTTTCTTT.

The chain is built from TRBV5-1 and TRBJ1-2; 7 bases line up with TRBD1. From germline, CDR1 is SGHRS and CDR2 YFSETQ. Trimming at V came to 2 bases and at J to 3 bases, leaving 7 bases not matched to a gene. The CDR3 contains 15 residues. The CDR3 spells CASSLRTGWDYGYTF. DNA of the CDR3: TGCGCCAGCAGCTTAAGGACAGGATGGGACTATGGCTACACCTTC.

The V and J genes are TRBV5-6 and TRBJ2-4; 7 nucleotides line up with TRBD1. This CDR3 comprises 14 residues. The ends lost 4 bases at V and 4 bases at J; junction bases unmatched: 5. Germline V gives CDR1 SGHDT, CDR2 YYEEEE. CDR3 in DNA: TGTGCCAGCAGCCTACCGGGACAGAAAAACATTCAGTACTTC. Protein: CASSLPGQKNIQYF. The whole variable domain, remainder taken from reference TRBV5-6 and TRBJ2-4, is DAGVTQSPTHLIKTRGQQVTLRCSPKSGHDTVSWYQQALGQGPQFIFQYYEEEERQRGNFPDRFSGHQFPNYSSELNVNALLLGDSALYLCASSLPGQKNIQYFGAGTRLSVL.

As for this clonotype: At one end, the junction sequence differs from germline, possibly due to a read error. The chain has TRBV5-1 and TRBJ2-5; 7 bases align to TRBD2. The CDR3 consists of 14 residues. Germline CDR1 reads SGHRS; CDR2 reads YFSETQ. CDR3 nucleotides: TGTGCCAGCAGCTTTACGGGGGGCCAAGAGACCCAGTACTTC. This sequence encodes CASSFTGGQETQYF.

The chain recombines TRBV6-2 or TRBV6-3 with TRBJ1-5, with D hard to call. The germline V gene encodes CDR1 MNHEY and CDR2 SVGEGT. V lost 5 bases, J lost 4 bases, and 15 bases lay in between. This CDR3 comprises 15 residues. CDR3 loop: CASSPVSGGNQPQHF. The CDR3 DNA reads as TGTGCCAGCAGTCCCGTTTCTGGAGGGAATCAGCCCCAGCATTTT.

The DNA of the CDR3 is TGTGCCAGCAGTTTAACCAGGGGGCGGTTGGAGACCCAGTACTTC. Its protein product is CASSLTRGRLETQYF. This chain uses TRBV12-3 or TRBV12-4 with TRBJ2-5, with TRBD1 matching over 8 bases. The CDR3 is 15 amino acids. V lost 2 bases, J lost 5 bases, and 7 bases stayed unmatched.

This chain joins TRBV13 and TRBJ2-3; D tentatively reads TRBD1 or TRBD2 (5 bases each). Germline CDR1 and CDR2: PRHDT and FYEKMQ (reference sequence). Trimming cost V 5 bases and J 1 base, with 16 bases left between them. The CDR3 loop spans 16 amino acids. CDR3: CASSPTRGAGTDTQYF. CDR3 sequence (DNA): TGTGCCAGCAGCCCAACTAGGGGAGCCGGCACAGATACGCAGTATTTT.

The CDR3 DNA reads TGTGCCAGCAGCCAAGTTATAGGGCTCAGATCACCCCTCCACTTT. Residues: CASSQVIGLRSPLHF. The rearrangement uses TRBV3-1 and TRBJ1-6; D uncertain. The ends were cut back, 1 base at V and 10 bases at J, with 14 bases in the middle. Germline V gene sequence: CDR1 LGHDT, CDR2 YNNKEL (reference sequence). CDR3 length: 15 residues.

Only a few counts were recorded for this clonotype. The chain uses TRBV6-2 or TRBV6-3 and TRBJ2-1; 8 nucleotides line up with TRBD2. The CDR3 has 15 amino acids. V was pared by 7 bases and J by 1 base, with 6 bases of the junction left unmatched. The V gene's germline CDR1 is MNHEY and CDR2 SVGEGT. The CDR3 region is CASKGTRTSYNEQFF. CDR3 DNA: TGTGCCAGCAAAGGGACTAGAACGTCCTACAATGAGCAGTTCTTC.

This clonotype was detected a few times. This chain links TRBV10-1 with TRBJ2-1, with TRBD2 identical over 11 bases. Germline assignment: CDR1 WNHNN and CDR2 SYGVQD (reference sequence). This CDR3 contains 15 residues. Unmatched junction bases numbered 4, after V lost 2 bases and J lost 7 bases. The CDR3 region is CASSEGSGGDNEQFF. DNA of the CDR3: TGCGCCAGCAGTGAGGGTAGCGGGGGGGATAATGAGCAGTTCTTC.

This clonotype appeared many times. One end of the junction fails to match germline, which may point to a read error. The chain employs TRBV5-1 and TRBJ2-3; D perhaps matches TRBD1 (6 bases). The CDR3 runs to 15 residues. CDR1 is SGHRS, CDR2 YFSETQ, per germline. The CDR3 spells CASSLSGQSTDTQYF. For the CDR3, the DNA is TGTGCCAGCAGCTTGAGTGGACAGAGCACAGATACGCAGTATTTT.

This clonotype turned up a few times. This chain joins TRBV7-2 and TRBJ2-1, with TRBD2 matching over 9 bases. The J segment lost 6 bases and the V segment lost 6 bases, leaving 18 bases of the junction unmatched. This CDR3 is built from 18 residues. CDR1 and CDR2 (germline): SGHTA, FQGNSA. This CDR3 reads CASRKKHSAGGLGNEQFF. In DNA, the CDR3 is TGTGCCAGCAGGAAAAAACACAGCGCGGGAGGGCTCGGCAATGAGCAGTTCTTC.

The chain couples TRBV3-1 to TRBJ1-2; TRBD1 is a possible D gene (5 bases). The length of the CDR3 is 14 residues. The germline V and J ends were trimmed by 5 bases and 4 bases, with 14 bases remaining between them. CDR1 and CDR2 (germline): LGHDT, YNNKEL (reference sequence). CDR3 sequence (DNA): TGTGCCAGCAGCGGAGGGCAGACAGTCTATGGCTACACCTTC. It codes for CASSGGQTVYGYTF. The entire variable domain, with the rest obtained from reference TRBV3-1 and TRBJ1-2, is as follows: DTAVSQTPKYLVTQMGNDKSIKCEQNLGHDTMYWYKQDSKKFLKIMFSYNNKELIINETVPNRFSPKSPDKAHLNLHINSLELGDSAVYFCASSGGQTVYGYTFGSGTRLTVV.

This clonotype showed up just a few times. The chain uses TRBV4-1 and TRBJ2-4, with TRBD2 matching 12 bases. This CDR3 is built from 16 residues. The V and J ends lost 1 base and 13 bases, in that order; junction bases with no gene match: 11. CDR1 and CDR2 from the germline V gene are MGHRA and YSYEKL. CDR3 coding DNA: TGCGCCAGCAGCCAAGGGACTAGCGGGGAAGGGTATGAGCAGTACTTC. It codes for CASSQGTSGEGYEQYF.

In its sample, this clonotype was seen a few times. The chain links TRBV15 to TRBJ2-4; D not resolved. The germline V gene encodes CDR1 LNHNV and CDR2 YYDKDF (reference sequence). The CDR3 totals 15 residues. V was shortened by 0 bases and J by 4 bases, with 10 bases between the two germline ends. CDR3: CATSRDGSLKNIQYF. The DNA of the CDR3 is TGTGCCACCAGCAGAGATGGCTCCCTTAAAAACATTCAGTACTTC.

Remarks on this clonotype: An end of the junction differs from the germline gene, which may be a read error. V gene TRBV4-1 combines with J gene TRBJ1-4; D remains unclear. Germline V gene lookup returns CDR1 MGHRA and CDR2 YSYEKL. The CDR3 has 14 residues. CDR3 sequence reads: CASSQGLVREKLFF. CDR3 bases: TGCGCCAGCAGCCAAGGGCTGGTTAGGGAAAAGCTGTTTTTT.

This clonotype was seen more than once but under ten times. The V call is TRBV20-1, the J call TRBJ2-3, with 7 bases aligning to TRBD2. This CDR3 is 12 amino acids long. Germline-derived CDR1 and CDR2 are DFQATT and SNEGSKA (reference sequence). Trimming took 8 bases from V and 1 from J; bases not matched to a gene: 3. DNA for the CDR3: TGCAGTACCACTAGCGGCACAGATACGCAGTATTTT. This sequence encodes CSTTSGTDTQYF.